This paragraph reports one TCR beta chain. The CDR3 runs 16 residues. CDR1 PRHDT and CDR2 FYEKMQ come from the germline V gene (reference sequence). V lost 3 bases to trimming and J lost 1 base; unmatched junction nucleotides: 7. This sample's TCRbeta library carried unique molecular identifier barcodes. TCRdb fed the PCR reads into MiXCR, producing one record per CDR3 protein. The sample has about 610,000 distinct CDR3 sequences; about 10% are singletons. This sample was included in a study of T-cell reconstitution after alpha-beta-depleted transplantation in children. This sequence was found in a human donor who donated a stem cell graft to a child with acute myeloid leukemia. The specimen comprised PBMCs from the stem cell graft donor, sampled from the stem cell graft. The chain uses TRBV13 and TRBJ2-3; 7 bases are shared with TRBD1. Here the CDR3 reads CASSFRGGVGTDTQYF. CDR3 sequence (DNA): TGTGCCAGCAGCTTCCGAGGGGGCGTGGGCACAGATACGCAGTATTTT. Combining the CDR3 with reference TRBV13 and TRBJ2-3 gives the whole variable domain AAGVIQSPRHLIKEKRETATLKCYPIPRHDTVYWYQQGPGQDPQFLISFYEKMQSDKGSIPDRFSAQQFSDYHSELNMSSLELGDSALYFCASSFRGGVGTDTQYFGPGTRLTVL.